This T cell receptor beta chain came from a study of blood T cell repertoires in COVID-19 (dated by TCRdb to about 2020). Describing the broader study: The collaborator samples originated in the United States, Italy and Spain and spanned the acute and convalescent phases of COVID-19. Deeply sampled blood TCRbeta repertoires from subjects exposed to, actively infected with, or recovered from COVID-19 were included in the dataset. The repertoires were made available in a free public database intended to serve as a resource for research on the immune response to SARS-CoV-2. HLA class I and class II types, where available, came from metadata supplied by the sample provider rather than from assay-based typing. Nearly every sample came with metadata listing a de-identified subject ID, COVID-19 status, age in years and sex. Samples were obtained from the ongoing ImmuneRACE study (first 160 participants) and from some 1,200 subjects provided by 6 global collaborators. The material from the prospective study consisted of cDNA or gDNA derived from T cells, B-cell-depleted T cells, or PBMCs.

For this clone: The antigen it recognizes is unknown. Base qualities are missing; no much larger clone stands one base away.

General conclusions and limits of the study: Clinical and demographic metadata were provided uncurated, with the amount varying by source and participant.

CDR1 and CDR2 (KGHSH, LQKENI) derive from the germline V gene. The germline ends are 17 bases apart after V is trimmed by 6 bases and J by 0 bases. There are 16 amino acids in the CDR3, from cysteine to phenylalanine inclusive. CDR3 DNA only is kept here, 48 bases in frame from base 1. In the prospective study, participants were 18 to 89 years old, resided in about two dozen geographic areas of the United States, and were enrolled through a virtual design. To assign participants to cohorts, the prospective study relied on clinical history that participants themselves reported in a screening survey and a study questionnaire. In the prospective study, whole blood, serum and a nasopharyngeal or oropharyngeal swab were collected from each participant by mobile phlebotomists. Additional blood draws and questionnaires over an approximately 2-month period could optionally be provided by prospective study participants. Before DNA extraction, prospective study blood samples were shipped either frozen or at room temperature.

TCRbeta CDR3 regions were amplified from genomic DNA using the immunoSEQ Assay, a bias-controlled multiplex PCR. The study's processing was this. The number of nucleated cells in each sample was estimated by amplification of reference gene primers within the assay. To quantify the absolute abundance of each unique TCRbeta CDR3 rearrangement, sequence reads were collapsed and filtered. Productive Simpson clonality was computed per sample as the square root of Simpson's diversity index over productive rearrangements. TCRdb holds this immuneACCESS table with in-frame rearrangements only. Some clones are missing; in checked studies, unresolved V genes explain under half, and the rest has no known cause. V and J calls and clone size come straight from that table; D and trimming were deduced from the DNA. This sample gives about 180,000 clones in total; roughly nine tenths of them show up just once. Clones ranked in the top ten supply approximately 2.1% of the sample.

Rearrangement joined TRBV18 to TRBJ1-1, with no confidently assigned D gene. This sequence originates from a woman in her thirties or forties with acute COVID-19. Sequencing used PBMCs or T cells enriched from blood (not recorded which). The CDR3 corresponds to CASSVLGGDLNTEAFF. The DNA sequence is as follows: TGTGCCAGCTCCGTATTGGGAGGAGACTTGAACACTGAAGCTTTCTTT.